The clone carrying this T cell receptor (beta chain) was detected a few times. Different DNA sequences within this sample yield the same CDR3. A CD45RA+ naive subset and a CD45RA-negative memory subset were split from CD4+ cells. Each replicate PCR on the sorted subsets used about 220 ng DNA (roughly 32,000 T cell genomes). Using immunoSEQ multiplex PCR, the repertoire was profiled, and TCRdb retains in-frame clones only, with some absent. Of hundreds of thousands of clones listed, around two thirds are singletons. Looked up from germline, CDR1 is SGHKS and CDR2 is YYEKEE (reference sequence). The CDR3 sequence is 13 residues long. The V and J ends lost 0 bases and 2 bases respectively, with 5 bases between them. The source of the sample is a study of shared clonotypes between healthy human individuals.

The genes are TRBV5-5 and TRBJ2-5; D remains ambiguous. The sample taken for sequencing was memory CD4+ T cells sorted from blood. Subset here: CD45RA-negative fraction. The clonotype comes from a woman aged 25-40 years in good health. The chain's CDR3 is CASSLGRQETQYF. The CDR3 DNA reads as TGTGCCAGCAGCTTGGGACGGCAAGAGACCCAGTACTTC. Based on the CDR3 plus reference TRBV5-5 and TRBJ2-5, the full variable domain is DAGVTQSPTHLIKTRGQQVTLRCSPISGHKSVSWYQQVLGQGPQFIFQYYEKEERGRGNFPDRFSARQFPNYSSELNVNALLLGDSALYLCASSLGRQETQYFGPGTRLLVL.